The 32 T cell receptor beta chains given below trace back to one sample, sequenced in a study of cytomegalovirus exposure and HLA in healthy donors. The PCR used 60 Vbeta and 13 Jbeta primers. Clones were read by immunoSEQ multiplex PCR, and TCRdb kept only the in-frame ones, dropping some. The profile shows approximately 140,000 clones, about 80% of them singletons. The sample comprised PBMCs. These receptors all come from a woman aged 40 to 50 in good health and CMV-seronegative.

The chain uses TRBV18 and TRBJ2-6; TRBD2 might be the D (6 bases). The V and J ends lost 7 bases and 1 base respectively, with 8 bases between them. CDR3 length: 14 amino acids. Germline-derived CDR1 and CDR2 are KGHSH and LQKENI. The CDR3 coding sequence is TGTGCCAGCTTGGAGGGGTCTGGGGCCAACGTCCTGACTTTC. It specifies CASLEGSGANVLTF.

In its sample, this clone was seen once. The rearrangement uses TRBV5-4 and TRBJ2-3; a weak D match, TRBD2 (5 bases). Germline-derived CDR1 and CDR2 are SGHNT and YYREEE (reference sequence). Trimming pared 0 bases from V and 4 bases from J, leaving 12 bases between. The CDR3 has 15 residues. CDR3 DNA sequence: TGTGCCAGCAGCTTGGCTCGGGATTACGCAGATACGCAGTATTTT. Its protein product is CASSLARDYADTQYF.

DNA for the CDR3: TGTGCCAGCAGGCGAAGTGGGAGTACCGGGGAGCTGTTTTTT. This sequence encodes CASRRSGSTGELFF. The chain combines TRBV9 with TRBJ2-2; weak D call: TRBD2 (5 bases). The CDR3 spans 14 residues. V lost 5 bases and J 5 bases, leaving 13 bases between the germline ends. Germline V gives CDR1 SGDLS, CDR2 YYNGEE.

The genes are TRBV2 and TRBJ1-1; D is possibly TRBD1 (5 bases). The CDR3 has 13 amino acids. The V gene's germline CDR1 is SNHLY and CDR2 FYNNEI. Trimming took off 11 bases at V and 4 bases at J, with 17 bases between the two ends. As DNA, the CDR3 is TGTGCCGCCCAAGGGGAGGTTGGCACTGAAGCTTTCTTT. Translated: CAAQGEVGTEAFF.

Turning to this clone: Mismatch with germline at one junction end may stem from a read error. The V gene is TRBV7-9, the J gene TRBJ1-1; 7 positions agree with TRBD1. The germline V gene has CDR1 SEHNR and CDR2 FQNEAQ (reference sequence). This CDR3 has 13 residues. In DNA form, the CDR3 reads TGTTCCAGCAGCTTTACAGGGGCCACTGAAGCTTTCTTT. This encodes CSSSFTGATEAFF. The full variable domain, completed using reference TRBV7-9 and TRBJ1-1, is DTGVSQNPRHKITKRGQNVTFRCDPISEHNRLYWYRQTLGQGPEFLTYFQNEAQLEKSRLLSDRFSAERPKGSFSTLEIQRTEQGDSAMYLCSSSFTGATEAFFGQGTRLTVV.

The V call is TRBV10-3, the J call TRBJ2-1; 12 nucleotides line up with TRBD2. Per germline, CDR1 ENHRY and CDR2 SYGVKD. The CDR3 is 14 residues long. J gave up 7 bases and V 10 bases, and 8 bases lay outside the gene matches. As DNA, the CDR3 is TGTGCCACGACCCTAGCGGGAGGGGGTAATGAGCAGTTCTTC. Translating it yields CATTLAGGGNEQFF.

The chain uses TRBV27 and TRBJ2-1; 13 bases agree with TRBD2. Germline values: CDR1 MNHEY, CDR2 SMNVEV (reference sequence). This CDR3 has 15 amino acids. J gave up 7 bases and V 3 bases, and 3 bases lay outside the gene matches. The CDR3 DNA reads TGTGCCAGCAGTTTGGGACTAGCGGGGATAAATGAGCAGTTCTTC. Translated, it gives CASSLGLAGINEQFF.

This rearrangement joins TRBV7-2 to TRBJ2-6; D call uncertain. Germline V gene sequence: CDR1 SGHTA, CDR2 FQGNSA. Deletions cut 1 base from V and 0 bases from J, with 13 bases between. The CDR3 loop spans 18 amino acids. In nucleotides, the CDR3 is TGTGCCAGCAGCTTAGTGGCGGTCACCATCTCTGGGGCCAACGTCCTGACTTTC. It yields the protein CASSLVAVTISGANVLTF.

V is TRBV4-2 and J is TRBJ2-1; 10 nucleotides match TRBD2. The germline V gene has CDR1 LGHNA and CDR2 YNFKEQ. The CDR3 consists of 17 residues. V was clipped by 0 bases and J by 0 bases; unmatched bases: 2. The CDR3 coding sequence is TGTGCCAGCAGCCAAGACCCTAGCGGGAGCTCCTACAATGAGCAGTTCTTC. This sequence encodes CASSQDPSGSSYNEQFF.

The V call is TRBV28, the J call TRBJ2-4; a possible D gene is TRBD2 (5 bases). The CDR3 sequence is 15 residues long. The germline V gene encodes CDR1 MDHEN and CDR2 SYDVKM. Trimming shortened V by 6 bases and J by 0 bases, and 12 bases separated the two germline ends. CDR3 nucleotide sequence: TGTGCCAGCAGCGTAACGGGGAAAGCCAAAAACATTCAGTACTTC. Translation gives CASSVTGKAKNIQYF.

The genes are TRBV10-3 and TRBJ1-1, with a possible D match to TRBD1 (6 bases). This CDR3 contains 14 residues. Germline V lookup: CDR1 ENHRY, CDR2 SYGVKD. Deletions cut 7 bases from V and 10 bases from J, with 22 bases between. DNA of the CDR3: TGTGCCATCAAGGGGGAAGAGTCCCGCGCTTCAGCTTTCTTT. Protein product: CAIKGEESRASAFF.

V usage is TRBV5-8 and J usage is TRBJ2-4, with D uncertain. V was pared by 2 bases and J by 0 bases, with 6 bases between. This CDR3 has 14 amino acids. In germline, CDR1 is SGHTS, CDR2 YDEGEE. The CDR3 region is CASSFRLAKNIQYF. In nucleotides, the CDR3 is TGTGCCAGCAGCTTCCGTCTAGCCAAAAACATTCAGTACTTC.

This clone was observed a few times. The CDR3 protein is CASRLRTALNEKLFF. As DNA, the CDR3 is TGTGCCAGTAGACTCAGGACAGCGCTAAATGAAAAACTGTTTTTT. The rearrangement links TRBV19 to TRBJ1-4; possibly TRBD1 for D (6 bases). Germline CDR1 and CDR2: LNHDA and SQIVND (reference sequence). CDR3 length: 15 amino acids. Trimming pared 6 bases from V and 5 bases from J, leaving 16 bases between.

The V and J genes are TRBV4-3 and TRBJ2-2, with D possibly being TRBD2 (7 bases). The CDR3 contains 16 residues. Per the germline V gene, CDR1 is LGHNA and CDR2 is YSLEER. The V and J ends lost 1 base and 5 bases respectively, with 14 bases between them. The CDR3 DNA reads as TGCGCCAGCAGCCAAGGGGGAGGGGGTTTGACCGGGGAGCTGTTTTTT. The encoded protein is CASSQGGGGLTGELFF.

The chain links TRBV6-6 to TRBJ1-3; TRBD1 might be the D (6 bases). CDR1 MNHNY and CDR2 SVGAGI come from the germline V gene (reference sequence). CDR3 length: 16 amino acids. The ends were cut back, 4 bases at V and 0 bases at J, with 13 bases in the middle. DNA of the CDR3: TGTGCCAGCAGTTCCTTGACAGGACCCTCTGGAAACACCATATATTTT. This gives the protein CASSSLTGPSGNTIYF.

V and J are TRBV5-6 and TRBJ2-3; TRBD2 matches 7 bases. V shed 4 bases, J shed 3 bases, and the junction held 11 bases outside the gene matches. CDR1 and CDR2 from the germline V gene are SGHDT and YYEEEE. There are 16 residues in the CDR3. This CDR3 reads CASSPLTRERTDTQYF. The CDR3 coding sequence is TGTGCCAGCAGCCCCCTGACGCGGGAGCGAACAGATACGCAGTATTTT.

This chain links TRBV2 with TRBJ1-6; D remains unclear. The CDR3 spans 15 residues. Trimming removed 7 bases from V and 0 bases from J, with 10 bases in between. Germline V lookup: CDR1 SNHLY, CDR2 FYNNEI. This chain's CDR3 is CASKGGSSYNSPLHF. The CDR3 region has the DNA TGTGCCAGCAAAGGCGGGAGCTCCTATAATTCACCCCTCCACTTT.

This clone was observed a single time. This chain's CDR3 is CASSQATVLAKNIQYF. DNA for the CDR3: TGCGCCAGCAGCCAAGCGACAGTCCTAGCCAAAAACATTCAGTACTTC. The V call is TRBV4-3, the J call TRBJ2-4; D perhaps matches TRBD1 (5 bases). The germline V gene encodes CDR1 LGHNA and CDR2 YSLEER. V was cut by 1 base and J by 0 bases, with 10 bases left in between. The CDR3 contains 16 residues.

The chain is built from TRBV28 and TRBJ1-2; possibly TRBD1 for D (6 bases). CDR1 MDHEN and CDR2 SYDVKM come from the germline V gene. The CDR3 runs to 15 residues. Trimming cost V 7 bases and J 8 bases, with 23 bases left between them. The CDR3: CASKIPDRLPGGYTF. CDR3 in DNA: TGTGCCAGCAAGATCCCCGACAGGTTGCCAGGAGGCTACACCTTC.

This chain joins TRBV5-4 and TRBJ2-5, with a tentative D call TRBD1 (6 bases). CDR3 length equals 14 residues. Germline V gives CDR1 SGHNT, CDR2 YYREEE (reference sequence). Between the trimmed V and J ends, which lost 4 bases and 2 bases, there was a span of 12 bases. The CDR3 loop reads CASSGQTGQETQYF. CDR3 DNA sequence: TGTGCCAGCAGCGGGCAGACAGGACAAGAGACCCAGTACTTC. The complete variable domain, with remaining parts taken from reference TRBV5-4 and TRBJ2-5, reads ETGVTQSPTHLIKTRGQQVTLRCSSQSGHNTVSWYQQALGQGPQFIFQYYREEENGRGNFPPRFSGLQFPNYSSELNVNALELDDSALYLCASSGQTGQETQYFGPGTRLLVL.

This chain joins TRBV15 and TRBJ2-2; D possibly corresponds to TRBD2 (6 bases). Between the trimmed V and J ends, which lost 1 base and 4 bases, there was a span of 13 bases. From germline, CDR1 is LNHNV and CDR2 YYDKDF (reference sequence). The CDR3 covers 16 residues. CDR3 sequence reads: CATSRAHGGITGELFF. CDR3 DNA sequence: TGTGCCACCAGCAGAGCTCATGGGGGGATCACCGGGGAGCTGTTTTTT.

The chain has TRBV5-4 and TRBJ1-5; a weak D match, TRBD1 (6 bases). The CDR3 spans 15 residues. V was shortened by 4 bases and J by 3 bases, with 14 bases between the two germline ends. Germline V gives CDR1 SGHNT, CDR2 YYREEE (reference sequence). The CDR3 DNA reads TGTGCCAGCAGCCTGAGGGGGGGAGTCAATCAGCCCCAGCATTTT. Translation gives CASSLRGGVNQPQHF.

The gene calls are TRBV5-1 and TRBJ2-5, with TRBD1 matching 7 bases. The J call may be incorrect, as the DNA end agrees better with TRBJ2-7. Germline CDR1 reads SGHRS; CDR2 reads YFSETQ. The CDR3 runs 15 residues. CDR3 loop: CASSLAGQKKYEQYF. The CDR3 DNA reads TGCGCCAGCAGCTTGGCGGGACAGAAAAAGTACGAGCAGTACTTC.

The chain is built from TRBV7-3 and TRBJ2-7; tentative D call: TRBD1 (6 bases). The CDR3 has 14 residues. Germline assignment: CDR1 SGHTA and CDR2 FQGTGA. V was clipped by 5 bases and J by 1 base, with 12 bases between them. For the CDR3, the DNA is TGTGCCAGCAGCCAGGTACAGGGATCCTACGAGCAGTACTTC. Its protein product is CASSQVQGSYEQYF.

The chain uses TRBV6-5 and TRBJ2-3; perhaps TRBD2 as D (5 bases). This CDR3 comprises 14 residues. The ends were cut back, 2 bases at V and 5 bases at J, with 11 bases in the middle. CDR1 and CDR2 (germline): MNHEY, SVGAGI. The CDR3 DNA is TGTGCCAGCAGTTACCGAGTCGGGATAGATACGCAGTATTTT. Amino acid sequence: CASSYRVGIDTQYF.

V gene TRBV7-2 combines with J gene TRBJ2-7; TRBD1 is a possible D gene (5 bases). V shed 6 bases and J shed 0 bases, with 12 bases lying between them. Germline V gene lookup returns CDR1 SGHTA and CDR2 FQGNSA. The CDR3 has 14 residues. The CDR3 coding sequence is TGTGCCAGCAGTATTACAGGAATCTCCTACGAGCAGTACTTC. It specifies CASSITGISYEQYF.

This sequence joins TRBV19 and TRBJ1-1; 7 bases fit TRBD1. The V gene end was trimmed by 7 bases and the J gene end by 3 bases; junction bases not matched to a gene: 11. The CDR3 extends over 15 amino acids. The germline gives CDR1 LNHDA, CDR2 SQIVND (reference sequence). DNA of the CDR3: TGTGCCAGTATGTCTTTTAACAGGGGTGACACTGAAGCTTTCTTT. It encodes CASMSFNRGDTEAFF.

The chain joins TRBV11-2 to TRBJ2-7; possible D gene TRBD1, 6 bases. The V and J ends lost 6 bases and 6 bases respectively, with 21 bases between them. The CDR3 has 15 amino acids. Germline loops: CDR1 SGHAT, CDR2 FQNNGV. The CDR3 loop is CASRFGGGTTGEQYF. The DNA of the CDR3 is TGTGCCAGCAGGTTTGGGGGCGGTACCACGGGCGAGCAGTACTTC.

The chain carries TRBV28 and TRBJ2-7; tentatively, D is TRBD2 (6 bases). Trimming removed 3 bases at V and 6 bases at J, with 15 bases between. CDR1 is MDHEN, CDR2 SYDVKM, per germline. The CDR3 covers 14 residues. The CDR3 sequence: CASSFLGGIGEQYF. CDR3 nucleotide sequence: TGTGCCAGCAGTTTCCTCGGCGGGATTGGCGAGCAGTACTTC. The whole variable domain, remainder taken from reference TRBV28 and TRBJ2-7, is DVKVTQSSRYLVKRTGEKVFLECVQDMDHENMFWYRQDPGLGLRLIYFSYDVKMKEKGDIPEGYSVSREKKERFSLILESASTNQTSMYLCASSFLGGIGEQYFGPGTRLTVT.

This clone was picked up a small number of times. CDR3: CASSFSGRYEQYF. CDR3 coding DNA: TGTGCCAGCAGCTTCTCAGGGAGGTACGAGCAGTACTTC. The chain is built from TRBV7-9 and TRBJ2-7; D is possibly TRBD2 (6 bases). The CDR3 contains 13 residues. Germline V gene lookup returns CDR1 SEHNR and CDR2 FQNEAQ (reference sequence). V was shortened by 3 bases and J by 4 bases, with 10 bases between the two germline ends. Looking up the rest from reference TRBV7-9 and TRBJ2-7 gives the full variable domain: DTGVSQNPRHKITKRGQNVTFRCDPISEHNRLYWYRQTLGQGPEFLTYFQNEAQLEKSRLLSDRFSAERPKGSFSTLEIQRTEQGDSAMYLCASSFSGRYEQYFGPGTRLTVT.

The chain joins TRBV18 to TRBJ1-1, with D possibly matching TRBD1 (6 bases). In germline, CDR1 is KGHSH, CDR2 LQKENI. This CDR3 region has 16 residues. Trimming removed 4 bases at V and 5 bases at J, with 20 bases between. The CDR3 bases are TGTGCCAGCTCACAAACACAGGGTTCCTCGTTGACTGAAGCTTTCTTT. Amino acids: CASSQTQGSSLTEAFF.

The rearrangement joins TRBV5-6 to TRBJ2-5; 7 positions match TRBD1. CDR1 SGHDT and CDR2 YYEEEE come from the germline V gene. V lost 4 bases to trimming and J lost 5 bases; unmatched junction nucleotides: 8. This CDR3 region has 14 residues. The CDR3 loop reads CASSLTGPPETQYF. The CDR3 nucleotides read TGTGCCAGCAGCCTGACAGGGCCCCCGGAGACCCAGTACTTC.